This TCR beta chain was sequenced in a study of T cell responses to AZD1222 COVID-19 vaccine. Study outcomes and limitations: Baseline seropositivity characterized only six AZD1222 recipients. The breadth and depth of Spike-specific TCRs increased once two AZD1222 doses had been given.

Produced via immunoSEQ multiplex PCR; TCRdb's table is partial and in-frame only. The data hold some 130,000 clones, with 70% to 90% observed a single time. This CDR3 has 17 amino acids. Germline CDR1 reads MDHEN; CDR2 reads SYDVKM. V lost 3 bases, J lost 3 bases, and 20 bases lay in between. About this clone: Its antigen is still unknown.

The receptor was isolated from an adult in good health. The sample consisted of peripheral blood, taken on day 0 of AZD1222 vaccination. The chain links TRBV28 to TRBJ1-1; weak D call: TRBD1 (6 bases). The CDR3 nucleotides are TGTGCCAGCAGTTTGTCGAGGTGGGGGCGGCAGGACACTGAAGCTTTCTTT. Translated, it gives CASSLSRWGRQDTEAFF.